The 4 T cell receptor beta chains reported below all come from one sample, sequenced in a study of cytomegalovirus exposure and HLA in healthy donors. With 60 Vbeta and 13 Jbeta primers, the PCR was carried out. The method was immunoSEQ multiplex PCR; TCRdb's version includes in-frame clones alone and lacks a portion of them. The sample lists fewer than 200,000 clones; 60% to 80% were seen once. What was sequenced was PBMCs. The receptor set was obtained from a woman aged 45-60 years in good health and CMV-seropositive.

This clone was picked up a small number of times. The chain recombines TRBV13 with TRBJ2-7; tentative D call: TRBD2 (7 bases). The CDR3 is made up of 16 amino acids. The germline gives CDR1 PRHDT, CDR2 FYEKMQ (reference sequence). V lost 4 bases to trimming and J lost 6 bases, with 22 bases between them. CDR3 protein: CASSSHRGGLGGEQYF. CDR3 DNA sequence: TGTGCCAGCAGCTCACATAGGGGGGGTTTGGGAGGCGAGCAGTACTTC.

For the CDR3, the DNA is TGTGCCAGCTCGGGACAGAACTACCTCCTGTACCAAGAGACCCAGTACTTC. It specifies CASSGQNYLLYQETQYF. This chain connects TRBV18 to TRBJ2-5, with 7 bases lining up with TRBD1. Germline CDR1 reads KGHSH; CDR2 reads LQKENI. The CDR3 is 17 amino acids. Trimming cost V 6 bases and J 0 bases; bases outside gene matches: 13. Full variable domain (outside the CDR3, taken from reference TRBV18 and TRBJ2-5): NAGVMQNPRHLVRRRGQEARLRCSPMKGHSHVYWYRQLPEEGLKFMVYLQKENIIDESGMPKERFSAEFPKEGPSILRIQQVVRGDSAAYFCASSGQNYLLYQETQYFGPGTRLLVL.

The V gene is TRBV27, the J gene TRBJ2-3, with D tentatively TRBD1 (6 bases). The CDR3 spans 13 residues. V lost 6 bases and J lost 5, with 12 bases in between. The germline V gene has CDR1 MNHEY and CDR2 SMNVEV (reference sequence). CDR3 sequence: CASRPTGRDTQYF. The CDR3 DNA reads TGTGCCAGCAGACCCACAGGGAGAGATACGCAGTATTTT.

CDR3 DNA: TGCGCCAGCAGCCCGAGGGGGACAGGAAGCTACGAGCAGTACTTC. Amino acid sequence: CASSPRGTGSYEQYF. The V call is TRBV5-1, the J call TRBJ2-7; TRBD1 agrees at 8 bases. CDR3 length: 15 residues. Germline V lookup: CDR1 SGHRS, CDR2 YFSETQ. Unmatched junction bases numbered 9, after V lost 4 bases and J lost 3 bases.